This TCR beta chain was sequenced in a study of technical replicates of blood from a handful of donors. Using immunoSEQ multiplex PCR, the repertoire was profiled, and TCRdb retains in-frame clones only, with some absent. The repertoire consists of some 66,000 clones, with nearly 98% occurring once and the leading ten covering over 0.15%. In germline, CDR1 is SEHNR, CDR2 FQNEAQ (reference sequence). Deletions cut 4 bases from V and 6 bases from J, with 13 bases between. The CDR3 consists of 14 residues. The sequence was collected from a human donor in good health. Material: T cells isolated from PBMCs. J is TRBJ2-1 and V is TRBV7-9; a possible D gene is TRBD1 (6 bases). The DNA for the CDR3 is TGTGCCAGCAGCTCCGTAACAGGGCTCAATGAGCAGTTCTTC. Residues: CASSSVTGLNEQFF.